The 3 T cell receptor beta chains given below trace back to one sample, sequenced in a study of identical twins. TCRdb re-derived calls from the 5' RACE reads in MiXCR, one entry per CDR3 protein. The table has 750,000 to 950,000 distinct CDR3 sequences, roughly an eighth seen once. These data were also reused for a study on yellow fever vaccine responses in identical twins.

Material for sequencing was PBMCs. These receptors all come from a woman between 18 and 29 years old in good health.

V is TRBV11-3 and J is TRBJ1-1; tentatively, D is TRBD1 (5 bases). CDR3 size: 15 residues. Per germline, CDR1 SGHNT and CDR2 YENEEA. V lost 2 bases and J lost 0, with 10 bases in between. CDR3 bases: TGTGCCAGCAGCTTAAGGGGTTCTATGAACACTGAAGCTTTCTTT. Translating it yields CASSLRGSMNTEAFF. The entire variable domain, with the rest obtained from reference TRBV11-3 and TRBJ1-1, is as follows: EAGVVQSPRYKIIEKKQPVAFWCNPISGHNTLYWYLQNLGQGPELLIRYENEEAVDDSQLPKDRFSAERLKGVDSTLKIQPAELGDSAVYLCASSLRGSMNTEAFFGQGTRLTVV.

This rearrangement joins TRBV14 to TRBJ2-7, with unresolved D. The V end lost 7 bases, the J end lost 1 base, and 11 bases lay between the germline ends. The CDR3 has 13 residues. Germline CDR1 reads SGHDN; CDR2 reads FVKESK. The DNA of the CDR3 is TGTGCCAGCATGTCGCAGGATTCCTACGAGCAGTACTTC. Protein: CASMSQDSYEQYF.

This clonotype was seen a single time. The chain has TRBV28 and TRBJ1-1; no firm D call. Trimming took 6 bases from V and 4 from J, leaving 21 bases between them. The CDR3 runs 16 residues. The germline V gene encodes CDR1 MDHEN and CDR2 SYDVKM. CDR3: CASSSLWGKTFTEAFF. In nucleotides, the CDR3 is TGTGCCAGCAGCTCCCTCTGGGGTAAAACGTTCACTGAAGCTTTCTTT. Filled out from reference TRBV28 and TRBJ1-1, the complete variable domain reads DVKVTQSSRYLVKRTGEKVFLECVQDMDHENMFWYRQDPGLGLRLIYFSYDVKMKEKGDIPEGYSVSREKKERFSLILESASTNQTSMYLCASSSLWGKTFTEAFFGQGTRLTVV.